This TCR beta chain was sequenced during a study of T-cell memory formation after mild COVID-19. Study-wide results and caveats: From day 15 to 85, contracting clones were balanced between CD4 and CD8, whereas later expanders leaned toward CD4+. SARS-CoV-2 specificity of second-wave clones peaking day 37 was unconfirmed.

TCRalpha and TCRbeta libraries used 5'RACE with constant-segment primers and UMIs. TCRdb re-called the 5' RACE reads with MiXCR, one entry per CDR3 protein. The sample contains under 250,000 distinct CDR3 sequences, 15% of which appear only once. The CDR3 spans 14 residues. J gave up 6 bases and V 7 bases, and 5 bases lay outside the gene matches. Germline V gene lookup returns CDR1 MGHDK and CDR2 SYGVNS. Turning to this clonotype: Antigen unknown.

The chain combines TRBV25-1 with TRBJ1-6; TRBD1 agrees at 8 bases. The sequence was collected from an adult woman who had mild COVID-19 (a few samples of this study predate the infection). Cell type and time point are not known. Material: PBMCs or a T cell subset sorted from them (not recorded which). Written as DNA, the CDR3 is TGTGCCAGCAAAGAGGACAGGGTTAATTCACCCCTCCACTTT. As protein: CASKEDRVNSPLHF.